The source of this TCR beta chain is a study of cytomegalovirus exposure and HLA in healthy donors. Study information: The 500 to 750 first-cohort repertoires and the approximately 130 validation repertoires shared the same platform, a later analysis reported.

The germline V and J ends were trimmed by 0 bases and 4 bases, with 14 bases remaining between them. The CDR3 has 16 amino acids. CDR1 is LGHNA, CDR2 YNFKEQ, per germline. The table came from immunoSEQ multiplex PCR; TCRdb's copy has only in-frame clones and leaves some out. The sample lists approximately 70,000 clones; around 94% were seen once. Concerning this clone itself: Its specificity is unknown.

Overall study results and limits: The tendency of first-cohort TCR clusters to co-occur in the roughly 110 validation repertoires emerged from a later analysis. The classifier, whose performance was assessed in both the original and validation cohorts, reportedly diagnosed cytomegalovirus status with high specificity and sensitivity. Testing in vitro showed a few CMV-associated chains specific for CMV antigens.

The clonotype was recovered from a woman under 30 in good health and CMV-seronegative. Sequences were obtained from PBMCs. The rearrangement links TRBV4-2 to TRBJ2-3; tentatively, D is TRBD2 (7 bases). CDR3 loop: CASSQELARGADTQYF. CDR3 sequence (DNA): TGTGCCAGCAGCCAAGAACTAGCGAGGGGGGCAGATACGCAGTATTTT.